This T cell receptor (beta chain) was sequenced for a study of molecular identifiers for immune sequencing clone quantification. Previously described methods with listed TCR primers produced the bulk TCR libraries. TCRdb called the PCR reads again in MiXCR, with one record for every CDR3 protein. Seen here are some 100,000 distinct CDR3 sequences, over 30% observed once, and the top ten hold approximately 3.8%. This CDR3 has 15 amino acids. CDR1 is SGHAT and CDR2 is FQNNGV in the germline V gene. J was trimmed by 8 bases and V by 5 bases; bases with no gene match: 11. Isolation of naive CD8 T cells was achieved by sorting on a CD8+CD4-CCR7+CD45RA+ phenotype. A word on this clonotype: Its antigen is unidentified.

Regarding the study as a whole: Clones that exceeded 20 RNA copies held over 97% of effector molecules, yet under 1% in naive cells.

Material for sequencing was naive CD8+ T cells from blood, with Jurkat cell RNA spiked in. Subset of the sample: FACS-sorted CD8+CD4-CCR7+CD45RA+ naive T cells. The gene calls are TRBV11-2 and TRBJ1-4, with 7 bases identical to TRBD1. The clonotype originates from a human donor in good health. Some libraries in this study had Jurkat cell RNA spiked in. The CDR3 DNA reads TGTGCCAGCAGCCCATTGACAGGGATGGGCGAAAAACTGTTTTTT. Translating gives CASSPLTGMGEKLFF.